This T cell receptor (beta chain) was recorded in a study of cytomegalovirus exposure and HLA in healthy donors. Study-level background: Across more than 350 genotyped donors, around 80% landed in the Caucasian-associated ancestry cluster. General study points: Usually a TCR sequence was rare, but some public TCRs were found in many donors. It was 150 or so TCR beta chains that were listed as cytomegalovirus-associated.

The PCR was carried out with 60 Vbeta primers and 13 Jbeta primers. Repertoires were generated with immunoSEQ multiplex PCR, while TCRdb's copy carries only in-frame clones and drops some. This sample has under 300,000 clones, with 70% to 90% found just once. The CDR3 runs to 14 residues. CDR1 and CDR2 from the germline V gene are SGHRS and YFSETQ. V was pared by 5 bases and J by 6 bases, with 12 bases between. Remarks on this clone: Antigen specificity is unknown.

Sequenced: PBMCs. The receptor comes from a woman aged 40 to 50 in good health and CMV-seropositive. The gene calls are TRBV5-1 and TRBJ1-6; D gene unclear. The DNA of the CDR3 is TGCGCCAGCAGTTTAACCGAGATTAATTCACCCCTCCACTTT. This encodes CASSLTEINSPLHF.